The following is a T cell receptor (beta chain) sequence with its context. Its binding antigen is unknown. One base away there is no much larger clone; base qualities are not given. High-throughput TCR beta sequencing profiled peripheral blood CD8+ and CD4+ T cells from healthy donors, Susac syndrome patients and multiple sclerosis patients. The Susac syndrome patients fulfilled recently defined diagnostic criteria for definite or probable disease. Bulk CD8+ and CD4+ T cells were purified magnetically by negative isolation, whereas CD8+ TEMRA cells were enriched by FACS. Blood was collected in EDTA tubes and processed within 24 hours, with PBMCs isolated through density gradient centrifugation. PBMCs destined for TCR sequencing were cryopreserved in liquid nitrogen and later thawed in a 37 °C water bath. The sorted or isolated CD4+, CD8+ and CD8+ TEMRA cells reached a purity of at least 90%. RNA was extracted with the RNeasy kit and about 0.45 to 1 ug was reverse transcribed using random hexamers. The immunoSEQ multiplex PCR assay, covering 54 Vbeta and 13 Jbeta segments, was used to amplify TCR beta CDR3 regions. Bias from PCR amplification was corrected by using a synthetic template baseline for primer optimization and for computational correction. Under the source paper's analysis protocol: Reads were assigned to V, D and J genes according to IMGT and analyzed in immunoSEQ Analyzer, with only productive sequences retained. Clonality was calculated as one minus the Shannon entropy normalized by log2 of the number of productive unique sequences. For each patient and control, public and private clones were evaluated within the 100 most prevalent clones. A clone was defined as Susac-specific if it was absent from the healthy and MS cohorts, from over 1,000 published viral clones and from other ImmuneACCESS disease sequences. TCRdb's own reprocessing of the public reads used fastp at Q25 and MiXCR and kept productive beta chains. For every CDR3 protein sequence, its rows merge into one entry that carries the most common genes and DNA. The V and J calls and clone size are TCRdb's, not the authors'. The sample table contains around 170,000 distinct CDR3 sequences; only one count was recorded for more than 90% of them. Of the sample, around 0.092% falls within the top ten clones.

This specimen comes from a study of CD8 T cells in Susac syndrome (dated by TCRdb to about 2019). Study-level background: Among the sequenced Susac syndrome patients, more than 5 had clinically active disease and 8 or 9 were in clinical remission. Repertoire sequencing was used to test whether CD8+ T cell activation and differentiation in Susac syndrome was antigen driven. Susac syndrome patients were therapy-naive, on corticosteroids (some also receiving IVIg), or on IVIg alone at blood withdrawal. What the work shows at the level of the full study, not this receptor alone: The CD4+ T cell repertoire of patients with Susac syndrome showed no detectable clonal expansion. The number of individuals in the TCR sequencing and HLA analysis was acknowledged as relatively small.

This sequence was found in a human donor with Susac syndrome. Sequenced: CD4+ T cells from PBMCs.

The bases read TGCAGTGCTAGAGATTCAGGCGGGCACTCCTACAATGAGCAGTTCTTC. Translated, this is CSARDSGGHSYNEQFF. The chain links TRBV20-1 with TRBJ2-1; TRBD2 is a weak D gene call, 5 bases matching. CDR1 and CDR2, looked up from the germline V gene (reference sequence), are DFQATT and SNEGSKA. V drops 0 bases and J drops 0 bases, leaving 12 bases in between. Spanning cysteine to phenylalanine, the CDR3 consists of 16 amino acids. The read is trimmed to its CDR3 DNA, 48 bases read in frame from base 1.